This entry lists 6 T cell receptor beta chains sequenced from one sample in a study of blood T cell repertoires in COVID-19. Clones were read by immunoSEQ multiplex PCR, and TCRdb kept only the in-frame ones, dropping some. The sample has tens of thousands of clones, 70% to 90% seen once. Source material: peripheral blood. These receptors were collected from a human donor in a cohort sampled during active COVID-19.

The chain links TRBV10-1 to TRBJ2-5, with TRBD1 as a possible D gene (6 bases). Germline V gives CDR1 WNHNN, CDR2 SYGVQD (reference sequence). V lost 6 bases, J lost 5 bases, and 13 bases lay in between. The CDR3 runs 13 residues. The CDR3, as DNA: TGCGCCAGCAGATGGCAGGGGTCGGAGACCCAGTACTTC. This gives the protein CASRWQGSETQYF.

This chain's CDR3 is CASSSTGAGTQYF. DNA for the CDR3: TGTGCCAGCAGTTCAACAGGGGCCGGGACCCAGTACTTC. This chain links TRBV12-3 or TRBV12-4 with TRBJ2-5; 7 bases fit TRBD1. J was trimmed by 7 bases and V by 4 bases; bases with no gene match: 6. CDR3 length: 13 amino acids.

The chain has TRBV25-1 and TRBJ2-2, with 7 bases aligning to TRBD1. The germline V gene has CDR1 MGHDK and CDR2 SYGVNS. This CDR3 contains 14 residues. V shed 6 bases and J 4 bases; nucleotides not matched to a gene: 5. The chain's CDR3 is CASRETGFTGELFF. CDR3 in DNA: TGTGCCAGCAGGGAGACAGGGTTCACCGGGGAGCTGTTTTTT.

The J gene is TRBJ2-4, the V gene TRBV19; D perhaps matches TRBD2 (5 bases). V lost 5 bases, J lost 8 bases, and 19 bases lay in between. The CDR3 contains 15 residues. Germline V lookup: CDR1 LNHDA, CDR2 SQIVND (reference sequence). In DNA, the CDR3 is TGTGCCAGTAGTCCAAGTTTCTCACGCGGGCACATTCAGTACTTC. This translates into CASSPSFSRGHIQYF.

The DNA for the CDR3 is TGTGCCAGCAGCCGAAAAACAGGGACAGATGGCTACACCTTC. Translated: CASSRKTGTDGYTF. The V and J genes are TRBV14 and TRBJ1-2; TRBD1 aligns across 7 bases. Per germline, CDR1 SGHDN and CDR2 FVKESK. After removal of 4 bases from V and 6 bases from J, the junction contained 8 bases not matched to a gene. This CDR3 region has 14 residues.

The chain couples TRBV7-2 to TRBJ2-5, with 7 bases lining up with TRBD2. Unmatched junction bases numbered 12, after V lost 0 bases and J lost 5 bases. CDR1 SGHTA and CDR2 FQGNSA come from the germline V gene. The CDR3 is 17 residues long. The CDR3 DNA reads TGTGCCAGCAGCTTAGCCCCTTGGGGGGGGGTAGGGGAGACCCAGTACTTC. It translates to CASSLAPWGGVGETQYF.